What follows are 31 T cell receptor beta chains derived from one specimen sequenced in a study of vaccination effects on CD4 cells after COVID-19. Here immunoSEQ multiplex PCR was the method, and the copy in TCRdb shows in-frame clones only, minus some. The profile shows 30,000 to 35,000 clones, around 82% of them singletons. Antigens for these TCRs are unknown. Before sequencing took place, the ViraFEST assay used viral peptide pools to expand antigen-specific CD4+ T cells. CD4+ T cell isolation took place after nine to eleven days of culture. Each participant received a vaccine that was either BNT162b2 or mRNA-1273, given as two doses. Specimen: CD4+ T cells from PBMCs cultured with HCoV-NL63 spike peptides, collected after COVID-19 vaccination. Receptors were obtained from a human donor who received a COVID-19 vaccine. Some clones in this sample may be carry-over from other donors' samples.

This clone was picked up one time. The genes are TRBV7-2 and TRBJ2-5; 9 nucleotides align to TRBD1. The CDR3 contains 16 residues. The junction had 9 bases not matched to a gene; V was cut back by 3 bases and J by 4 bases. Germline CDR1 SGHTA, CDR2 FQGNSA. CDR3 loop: CASSFMRTGVRETQYF. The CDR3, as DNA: TGTGCCAGCAGCTTTATGAGGACAGGGGTTCGAGAGACCCAGTACTTC.

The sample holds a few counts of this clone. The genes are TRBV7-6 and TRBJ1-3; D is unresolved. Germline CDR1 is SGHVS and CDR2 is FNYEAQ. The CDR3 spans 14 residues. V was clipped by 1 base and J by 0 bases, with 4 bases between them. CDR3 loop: CASSLVSSGNTIYF. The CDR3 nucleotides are TGTGCCAGCAGCTTAGTTAGCTCTGGAAACACCATATATTTT.

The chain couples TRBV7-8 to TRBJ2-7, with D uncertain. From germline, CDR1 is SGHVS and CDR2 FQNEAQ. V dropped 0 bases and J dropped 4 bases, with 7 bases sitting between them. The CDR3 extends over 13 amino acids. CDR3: CASSLAQTYEQYV. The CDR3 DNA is TGTGCCAGCAGCTTAGCACAGACATACGAGCAGTACGTC.

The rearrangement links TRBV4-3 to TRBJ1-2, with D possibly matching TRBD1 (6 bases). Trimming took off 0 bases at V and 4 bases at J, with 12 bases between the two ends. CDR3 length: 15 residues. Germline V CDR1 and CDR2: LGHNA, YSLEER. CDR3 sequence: CASSQDRQVGYGYTF. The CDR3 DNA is TGCGCCAGCAGCCAAGACCGACAGGTGGGCTATGGCTACACCTTC.

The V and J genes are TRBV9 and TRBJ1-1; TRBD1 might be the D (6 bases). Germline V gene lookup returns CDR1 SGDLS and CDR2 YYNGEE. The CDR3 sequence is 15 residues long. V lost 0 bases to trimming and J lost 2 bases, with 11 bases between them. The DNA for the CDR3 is TGTGCCAGCAGCGTAGATTCAGGGGTCAACACTGAAGCTTTCTTT. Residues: CASSVDSGVNTEAFF.

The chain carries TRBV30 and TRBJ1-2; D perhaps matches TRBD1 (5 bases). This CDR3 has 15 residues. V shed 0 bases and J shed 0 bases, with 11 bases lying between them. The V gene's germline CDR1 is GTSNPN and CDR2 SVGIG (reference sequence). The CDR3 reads CAWSVWGSANYGYTF. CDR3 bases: TGTGCCTGGAGTGTTTGGGGGTCGGCTAACTATGGCTACACCTTC.

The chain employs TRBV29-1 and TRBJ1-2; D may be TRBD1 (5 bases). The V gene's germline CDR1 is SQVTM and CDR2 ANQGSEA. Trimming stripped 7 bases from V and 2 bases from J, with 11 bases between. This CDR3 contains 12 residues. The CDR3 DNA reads TGCAGCGCGGTGGGGGACAACTATGGCTACACCTTC. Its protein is CSAVGDNYGYTF.

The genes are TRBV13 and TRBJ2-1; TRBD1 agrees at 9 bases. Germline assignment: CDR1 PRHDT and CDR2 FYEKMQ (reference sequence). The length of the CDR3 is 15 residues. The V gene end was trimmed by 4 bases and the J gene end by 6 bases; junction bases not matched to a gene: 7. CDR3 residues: CASSSRTGVSNEQFF. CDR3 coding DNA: TGTGCCAGCAGCTCGAGGACAGGGGTCTCCAATGAGCAGTTCTTC.

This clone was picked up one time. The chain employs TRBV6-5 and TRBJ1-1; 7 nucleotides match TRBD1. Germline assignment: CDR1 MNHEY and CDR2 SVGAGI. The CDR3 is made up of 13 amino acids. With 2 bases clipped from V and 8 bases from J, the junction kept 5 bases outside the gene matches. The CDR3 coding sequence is TGTGCCAGCAGTTACATTAGACAGGGAGAAGCTTTCTTT. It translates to CASSYIRQGEAFF.

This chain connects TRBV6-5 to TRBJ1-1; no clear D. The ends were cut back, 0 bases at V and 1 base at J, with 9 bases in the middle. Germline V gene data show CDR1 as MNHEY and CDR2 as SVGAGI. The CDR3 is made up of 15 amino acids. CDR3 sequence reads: CASSYSYTGNTEAFF. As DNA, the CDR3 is TGTGCCAGCAGTTACTCATACACGGGGAACACTGAAGCTTTCTTT.

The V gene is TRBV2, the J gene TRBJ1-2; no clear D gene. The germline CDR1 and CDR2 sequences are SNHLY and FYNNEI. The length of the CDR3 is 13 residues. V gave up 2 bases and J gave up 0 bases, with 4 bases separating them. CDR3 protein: CASSESANYGYTF. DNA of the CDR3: TGTGCCAGCAGTGAATCTGCTAACTATGGCTACACCTTC.

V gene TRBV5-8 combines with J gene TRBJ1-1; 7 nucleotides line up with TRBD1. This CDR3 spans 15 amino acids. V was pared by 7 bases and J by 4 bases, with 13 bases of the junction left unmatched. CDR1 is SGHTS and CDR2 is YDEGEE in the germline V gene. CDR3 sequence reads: CASPSGGGESTEAFF. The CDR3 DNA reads TGTGCCAGCCCCTCCGGAGGGGGCGAAAGCACTGAAGCTTTCTTT.

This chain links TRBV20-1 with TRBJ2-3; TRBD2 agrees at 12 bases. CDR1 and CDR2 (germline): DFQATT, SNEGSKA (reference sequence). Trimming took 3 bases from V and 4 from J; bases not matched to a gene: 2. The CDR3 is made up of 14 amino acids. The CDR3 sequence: CSASASGGADTQYF. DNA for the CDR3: TGCAGTGCTAGTGCTAGCGGGGGGGCAGATACGCAGTATTTT.

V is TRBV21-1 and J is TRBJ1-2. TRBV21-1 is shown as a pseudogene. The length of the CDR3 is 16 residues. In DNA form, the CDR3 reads TGTGCCAGCAGCATTCGGACGCCGGCGAGTAACTATGGCTACACCTTC. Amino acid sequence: CASSIRTPASNYGYTF.

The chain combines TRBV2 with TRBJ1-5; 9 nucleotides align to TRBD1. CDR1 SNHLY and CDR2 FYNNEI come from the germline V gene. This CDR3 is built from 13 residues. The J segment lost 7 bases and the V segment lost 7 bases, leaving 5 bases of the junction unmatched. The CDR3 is CASTGTGYQPQHF. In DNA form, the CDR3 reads TGTGCCAGCACCGGGACAGGGTACCAGCCCCAGCATTTT.

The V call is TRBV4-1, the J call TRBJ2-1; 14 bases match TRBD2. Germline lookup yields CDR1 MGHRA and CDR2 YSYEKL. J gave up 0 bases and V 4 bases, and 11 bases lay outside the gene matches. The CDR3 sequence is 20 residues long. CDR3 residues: CASSPTGLAGDAGSYNEQFF. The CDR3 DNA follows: TGCGCCAGCAGCCCTACGGGACTAGCGGGGGACGCTGGCTCCTACAATGAGCAGTTCTTC.

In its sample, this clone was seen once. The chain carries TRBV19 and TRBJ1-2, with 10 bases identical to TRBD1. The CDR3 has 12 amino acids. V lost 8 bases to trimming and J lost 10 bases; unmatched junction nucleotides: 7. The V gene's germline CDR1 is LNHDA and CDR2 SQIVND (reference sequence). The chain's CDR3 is CASLGQGEIYTF. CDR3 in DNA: TGTGCCAGTCTAGGACAGGGGGAGATCTACACCTTC. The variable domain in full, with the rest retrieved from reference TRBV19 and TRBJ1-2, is DGGITQSPKYLFRKEGQNVTLSCEQNLNHDAMYWYRQDPGQGLRLIYYSQIVNDFQKGDIAEGYSVSREKKESFPLTVTSAQKNPTAFYLCASLGQGEIYTFGSGTRLTVV.

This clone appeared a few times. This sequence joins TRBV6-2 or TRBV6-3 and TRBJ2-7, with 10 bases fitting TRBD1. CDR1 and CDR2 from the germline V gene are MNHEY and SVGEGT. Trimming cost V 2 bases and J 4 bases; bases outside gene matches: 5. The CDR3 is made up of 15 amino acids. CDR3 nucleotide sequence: TGTGCCAGCAGTTACGCCGGGACAGGGGCTTACGAGCAGTACGTC. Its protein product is CASSYAGTGAYEQYV.

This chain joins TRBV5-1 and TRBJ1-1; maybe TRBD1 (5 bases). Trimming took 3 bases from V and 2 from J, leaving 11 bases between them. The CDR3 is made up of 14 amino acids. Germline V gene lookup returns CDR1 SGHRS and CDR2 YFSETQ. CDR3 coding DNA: TGCGCCAGCAGCTCCGGGGGGGGAAACACTGAAGCTTTCTTT. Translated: CASSSGGGNTEAFF.

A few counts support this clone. CDR3 nucleotides: TGCAGCGTTGGTGGGGGGCGGAGTGGCTACACCTTC. It codes for CSVGGGRSGYTF. The rearrangement uses TRBV29-1 and TRBJ1-2; tentative D call: TRBD1 (6 bases). The CDR3 extends over 12 amino acids. Germline V CDR1 and CDR2: SQVTM, ANQGSEA. V was shortened by 4 bases and J by 7 bases, with 13 bases between the two germline ends.

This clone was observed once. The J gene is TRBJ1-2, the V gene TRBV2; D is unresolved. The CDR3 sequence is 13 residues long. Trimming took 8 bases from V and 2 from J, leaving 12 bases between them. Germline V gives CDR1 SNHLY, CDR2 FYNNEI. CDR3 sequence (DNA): TGTGCCAGCCAAACACCGGCGAACTATGGCTACACCTTC. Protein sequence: CASQTPANYGYTF.

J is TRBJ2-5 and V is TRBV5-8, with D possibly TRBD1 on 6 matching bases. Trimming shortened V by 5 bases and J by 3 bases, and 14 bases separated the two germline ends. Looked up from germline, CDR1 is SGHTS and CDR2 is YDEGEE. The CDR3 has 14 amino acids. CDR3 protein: CASSRPGHEETQYF. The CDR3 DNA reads TGTGCCAGCAGTCGGCCGGGACACGAAGAGACCCAGTACTTC.

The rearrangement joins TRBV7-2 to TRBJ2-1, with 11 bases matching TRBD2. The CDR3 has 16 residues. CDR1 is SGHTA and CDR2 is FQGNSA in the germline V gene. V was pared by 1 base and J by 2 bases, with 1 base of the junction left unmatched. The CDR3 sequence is CASSLGSGGAYNEQFF. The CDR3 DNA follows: TGTGCCAGCAGCTTAGGTAGCGGGGGGGCCTACAATGAGCAGTTCTTC.

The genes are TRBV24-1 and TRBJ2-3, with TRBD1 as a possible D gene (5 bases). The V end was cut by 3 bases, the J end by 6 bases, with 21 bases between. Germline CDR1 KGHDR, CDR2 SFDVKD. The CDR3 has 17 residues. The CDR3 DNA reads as TGTGCCACCAGTGATGCTCTGGGCCCCCCGCAGGGTGATACGCAGTATTTT. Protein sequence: CATSDALGPPQGDTQYF.

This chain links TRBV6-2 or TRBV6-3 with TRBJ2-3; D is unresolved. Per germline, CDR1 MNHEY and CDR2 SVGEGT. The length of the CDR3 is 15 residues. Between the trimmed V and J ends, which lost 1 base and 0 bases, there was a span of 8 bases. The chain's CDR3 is CASSYFRVSTDTQYF. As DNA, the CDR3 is TGTGCCAGCAGTTACTTTCGGGTTAGCACAGATACGCAGTATTTT.

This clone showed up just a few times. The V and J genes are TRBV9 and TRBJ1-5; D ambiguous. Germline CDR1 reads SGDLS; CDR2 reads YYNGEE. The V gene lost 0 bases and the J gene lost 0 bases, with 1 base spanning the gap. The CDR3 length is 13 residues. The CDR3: CASSVGSNQPQHF. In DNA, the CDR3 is TGTGCCAGCAGCGTAGGTAGCAATCAGCCCCAGCATTTT.

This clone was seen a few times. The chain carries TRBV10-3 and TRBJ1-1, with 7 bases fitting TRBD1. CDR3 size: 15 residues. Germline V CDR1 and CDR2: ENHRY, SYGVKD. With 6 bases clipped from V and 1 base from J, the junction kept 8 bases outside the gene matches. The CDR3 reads CAISGDRDWNTEAFF. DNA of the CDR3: TGTGCCATCAGCGGCGACAGGGATTGGAACACTGAAGCTTTCTTT.

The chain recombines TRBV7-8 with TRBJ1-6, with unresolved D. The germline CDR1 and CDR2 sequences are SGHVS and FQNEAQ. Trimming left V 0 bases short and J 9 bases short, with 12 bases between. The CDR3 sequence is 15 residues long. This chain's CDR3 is CASSLASGDGSPLHF. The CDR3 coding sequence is TGTGCCAGCAGCTTAGCGTCCGGGGATGGTTCACCCCTCCACTTT.

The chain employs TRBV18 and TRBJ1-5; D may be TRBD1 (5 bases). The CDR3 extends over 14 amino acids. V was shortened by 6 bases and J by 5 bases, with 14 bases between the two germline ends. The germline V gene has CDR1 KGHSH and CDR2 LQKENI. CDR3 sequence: CASSLQGSDQPQHF. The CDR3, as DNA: TGTGCCAGCTCGCTTCAGGGATCAGATCAGCCCCAGCATTTT.

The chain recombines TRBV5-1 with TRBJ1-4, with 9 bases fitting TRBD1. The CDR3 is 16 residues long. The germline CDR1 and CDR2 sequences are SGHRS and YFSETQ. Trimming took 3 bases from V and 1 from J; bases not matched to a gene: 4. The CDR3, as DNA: TGCGCCAGCAGCTCGGCGGACAGGGGAACTAATGAAAAACTGTTTTTT. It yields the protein CASSSADRGTNEKLFF.

The CDR3 reads CASSLVGEAFF. The CDR3 nucleotides read TGTGCCAGCAGTTTAGTGGGTGAAGCTTTCTTT. The chain is built from TRBV12-3 or TRBV12-4 and TRBJ1-1; D ambiguous. V lost 1 base, J lost 7 bases, and 4 bases lay in between. This CDR3 region has 11 residues.